The 12 T cell receptor beta chains below were found in one sample sequenced in a study of blood T cell repertoires in COVID-19 (dated by TCRdb to 2019 to 2021). The library came from the immunoSEQ multiplex PCR assay. The immuneACCESS repertoire file appears here via TCRdb, limited to in-frame rearrangements. These files lack a portion of the clones; in checked studies, under half of the deficit traces to unresolved V genes, and the cause of the others is not known. The sample contains about 400,000 clones, roughly 88% of them found a single time. The top ten hold about 2.1% of the sample. Sample: PBMCs or T cells enriched from blood (not recorded which). All receptors derive from a woman in her thirties or forties with acute COVID-19.

This chain uses TRBV5-1 with TRBJ2-7; 9 bases map to TRBD1. This CDR3 region has 15 residues. Germline CDR1 and CDR2: SGHRS and YFSETQ. With 4 bases clipped from V and 0 bases from J, the junction kept 5 bases outside the gene matches. CDR3 protein: CASSADRGSSYEQYF. As DNA, the CDR3 is TGCGCCAGCAGCGCCGACAGGGGGAGCTCCTACGAGCAGTACTTC.

This chain connects TRBV18 to TRBJ1-3; D gene uncertain. The CDR3 runs to 15 residues. Per the germline V gene, CDR1 is KGHSH and CDR2 is LQKENI. V lost 4 bases to trimming and J lost 7 bases, with 17 bases between them. CDR3 loop: CASSQLGADGNTIYF. CDR3 bases: TGTGCCAGCTCACAACTCGGAGCAGACGGGAACACCATATATTTT.

This clone was seen a single time. The chain uses TRBV11-2 and TRBJ1-4, with 9 bases identical to TRBD1. The length of the CDR3 is 16 residues. Germline V lookup: CDR1 SGHAT, CDR2 FQNNGV. V lost 1 base and J lost 7; bases outside the gene matches: 7. For the CDR3, the DNA is TGTGCCAGCAGCTTAGGACGACAGGGGGTCCCTGAAAAACTGTTTTTT. This gives the protein CASSLGRQGVPEKLFF.

The chain is built from TRBV6-5 and TRBJ1-6; D gene uncertain. V lost 7 bases, J lost 10 bases, and 20 bases lay in between. From germline, CDR1 is MNHEY and CDR2 SVGAGI. The CDR3 runs 15 residues. The CDR3: CASTTRRPHYSPLHF. CDR3 nucleotide sequence: TGTGCCAGCACTACCCGCCGGCCGCACTACTCACCCCTCCACTTT.

The chain combines TRBV10-1 with TRBJ1-2; possible D gene TRBD1, 5 bases. CDR3 length: 10 amino acids. The germline V gene has CDR1 WNHNN and CDR2 SYGVQD (reference sequence). Trimming shortened V by 10 bases and J by 6 bases, and 9 bases separated the two germline ends. The CDR3 sequence is CATQGNGYTF. CDR3 sequence (DNA): TGCGCCACCCAGGGAAATGGCTACACCTTC.

The chain links TRBV7-9 to TRBJ2-5, with D unclear. CDR1 is SEHNR, CDR2 FQNEAQ, per germline (reference sequence). The V gene lost 2 bases and the J gene lost 3 bases, with 10 bases spanning the gap. The CDR3 is 14 amino acids. CDR3 in amino acids: CASSLTSGKETQYF. The CDR3 DNA is TGTGCCAGCAGCTTAACGTCAGGAAAAGAGACCCAGTACTTC.

In this sample, this clone turned up once. The chain has TRBV6-4 and TRBJ1-5, with D maybe TRBD1 (6 bases). Germline assignment: CDR1 MRHNA and CDR2 SNTAGT. The CDR3 extends over 16 amino acids. V shed 8 bases and J shed 2 bases, with 19 bases lying between them. This chain's CDR3 is CASGWAWKGGNQPQHF. The CDR3 bases are TGTGCCAGCGGCTGGGCCTGGAAGGGGGGCAATCAGCCCCAGCATTTT.

V and J are TRBV5-1 and TRBJ1-1; no clear D gene. This CDR3 has 13 residues. Germline CDR1 is SGHRS and CDR2 is YFSETQ. Trimming took 3 bases from V and 1 from J, leaving 7 bases between them. The CDR3 loop reads CASSWAWNTEAFF. The CDR3 DNA follows: TGCGCCAGCAGCTGGGCGTGGAACACTGAAGCTTTCTTT.

This clone was counted a single time. The chain combines TRBV24-1 with TRBJ2-1; 9 positions match TRBD1. J lost 6 bases, V lost 4 bases, and 9 bases had no gene match. This CDR3 comprises 16 residues. Germline assignment: CDR1 KGHDR and CDR2 SFDVKD. The CDR3 protein is CATSDRGQGLGNEQFF. In DNA, the CDR3 is TGTGCCACCAGTGACCGCGGACAGGGGTTGGGCAATGAGCAGTTCTTC.

The rearrangement uses TRBV6-5 and TRBJ1-1, with TRBD1 matching over 7 bases. Trimming at V came to 7 bases and at J to 1 base, leaving 6 bases not matched to a gene. The CDR3 contains 14 residues. Germline V gene lookup returns CDR1 MNHEY and CDR2 SVGAGI. The CDR3 is CASILGQKNTEAFF. The CDR3 DNA follows: TGTGCCAGCATACTGGGACAGAAGAACACTGAAGCTTTCTTT.

The CDR3 spells CAWSLRQGGPPLHF. CDR3 sequence (DNA): TGTGCCTGGAGTCTGCGACAGGGCGGGCCACCCCTCCACTTT. J is TRBJ1-6 and V is TRBV30; 7 nucleotides agree with TRBD1. The germline gives CDR1 GTSNPN, CDR2 SVGIG (reference sequence). After removal of 2 bases from V and 11 bases from J, the junction contained 9 bases not matched to a gene. The CDR3 contains 14 residues.

The rearrangement uses TRBV19 and TRBJ2-7; TRBD1 aligns across 7 bases. Trimming removed 5 bases from V and 3 bases from J; junction bases left unmatched: 16. This CDR3 is built from 17 residues. Germline V gives CDR1 LNHDA, CDR2 SQIVND (reference sequence). The CDR3 DNA sequence: TGTGCCAGTAGTCTTCAAGGGCCGGGACAGAGAGTCTACGAGCAGTACTTC. Translating gives CASSLQGPGQRVYEQYF. Filled out from reference TRBV19 and TRBJ2-7, the complete variable domain reads DGGITQSPKYLFRKEGQNVTLSCEQNLNHDAMYWYRQDPGQGLRLIYYSQIVNDFQKGDIAEGYSVSREKKESFPLTVTSAQKNPTAFYLCASSLQGPGQRVYEQYFGPGTRLTVT.